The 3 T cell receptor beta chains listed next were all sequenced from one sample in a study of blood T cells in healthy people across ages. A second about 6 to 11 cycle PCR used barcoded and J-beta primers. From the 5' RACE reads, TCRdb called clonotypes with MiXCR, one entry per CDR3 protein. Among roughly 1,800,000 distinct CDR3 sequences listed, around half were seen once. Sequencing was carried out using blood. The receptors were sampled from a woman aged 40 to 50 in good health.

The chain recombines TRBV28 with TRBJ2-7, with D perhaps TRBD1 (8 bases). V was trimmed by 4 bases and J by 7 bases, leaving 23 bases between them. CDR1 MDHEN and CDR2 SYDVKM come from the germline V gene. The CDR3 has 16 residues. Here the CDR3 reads CASSSTGTGLGGEQYF. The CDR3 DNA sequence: TGTGCCAGCAGTTCGACCGGGACAGGTCTGGGAGGGGAGCAGTACTTC.

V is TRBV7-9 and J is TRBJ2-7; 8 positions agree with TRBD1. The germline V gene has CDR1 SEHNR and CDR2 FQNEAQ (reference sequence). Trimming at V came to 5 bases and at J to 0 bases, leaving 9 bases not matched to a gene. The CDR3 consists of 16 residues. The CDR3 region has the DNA TGTGCCAGCAGCGCAGGACAGGGAGGAAACTCCTACGAGCAGTACTTC. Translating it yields CASSAGQGGNSYEQYF.

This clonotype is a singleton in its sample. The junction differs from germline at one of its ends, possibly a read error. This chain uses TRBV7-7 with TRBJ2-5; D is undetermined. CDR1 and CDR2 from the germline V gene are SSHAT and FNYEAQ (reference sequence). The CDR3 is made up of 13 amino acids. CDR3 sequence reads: CASSSGWAMPQYF. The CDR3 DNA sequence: TGTGCTAGCAGCTCCGGCTGGGCAATGCCCCAGTACTTC.